This entry lists 21 T cell receptor beta chains sequenced from one sample in a study of cytomegalovirus exposure and HLA in healthy donors. PCR employed 60 Vbeta and 13 Jbeta primers. Assay: immunoSEQ multiplex PCR; the TCRdb copy retains only in-frame clones and omits some. The top ten clones hold around 0.44% of a sample with about 230,000 clones, roughly 78% of them seen once. The sample consisted of PBMCs. The receptors shown here come from a boy between 10 and 17 years old in good health and CMV-seronegative.

Note on this clone: A read error may produce the germline difference seen at one junction end. V and J are TRBV7-7 and TRBJ2-5, with 10 bases that match TRBD2. This CDR3 is 15 amino acids long. Looked up from germline, CDR1 is SSHAT and CDR2 is FNYEAQ (reference sequence). The CDR3 sequence is CASSLNLAGEETQYF. CDR3 in DNA: TGTGCTAGCAGCTTAAACCTAGCGGGGGAGGAGACCCAGTACTTC.

The chain employs TRBV5-1 and TRBJ1-4; D is uncertain. The germline V and J ends were trimmed by 1 base and 8 bases, with 15 bases remaining between them. The CDR3 totals 15 residues. The V gene's germline CDR1 is SGHRS and CDR2 YFSETQ. DNA of the CDR3: TGCGCCAGCAGCTTGCCTGAAACCGGGTCGGAAAAACTGTTTTTT. It is translated as CASSLPETGSEKLFF.

The V and J genes are TRBV19 and TRBJ2-7, with D hard to call. Trimming removed 3 bases from V and 2 bases from J, with 11 bases in between. The length of the CDR3 is 14 residues. Germline V CDR1 and CDR2: LNHDA, SQIVND (reference sequence). The CDR3 sequence is CASSIGRKTYEQYF. The CDR3 nucleotides read TGTGCCAGTAGTATCGGTAGAAAGACCTACGAGCAGTACTTC.

This CDR3 reads CATGGLSTDTQYF. CDR3 nucleotides: TGTGCCACCGGAGGCTTGAGCACAGATACGCAGTATTTT. The V call is TRBV10-3, the J call TRBJ2-3, with D maybe TRBD2 (5 bases). V was cut by 10 bases and J by 0 bases, with 11 bases left in between. The CDR3 extends over 13 amino acids. CDR1 is ENHRY, CDR2 SYGVKD, per germline.

A remark on this clone: The sample holds other DNA sequences that translate to the same CDR3. The chain carries TRBV4-2 and TRBJ2-7; 10 nucleotides match TRBD2. Trimming took 2 bases from V and 2 from J; bases not matched to a gene: 3. This CDR3 comprises 15 residues. Germline values: CDR1 LGHNA, CDR2 YNFKEQ. This chain's CDR3 is CASSQNSGRAYEQYF. CDR3 nucleotides: TGTGCCAGCAGCCAAAACAGCGGGAGGGCCTACGAGCAGTACTTC.

The chain uses TRBV30 and TRBJ2-3, with no clear D. This CDR3 has 13 amino acids. The V end was cut by 5 bases, the J end by 0 bases, with 9 bases between. The germline V gene has CDR1 GTSNPN and CDR2 SVGIG (reference sequence). CDR3 amino acids: CAWAWRSTDTQYF. In nucleotides, the CDR3 is TGTGCCTGGGCATGGCGGAGCACAGATACGCAGTATTTT.

This chain links TRBV9 with TRBJ2-1, with D uncertain. Germline CDR1 SGDLS, CDR2 YYNGEE. There are 13 residues in the CDR3. Deletions cut 3 bases from V and 4 bases from J, with 8 bases between. The CDR3 coding sequence is TGTGCCAGCAGCGCGACAAGATACAATGAGCAGTTCTTC. It is translated as CASSATRYNEQFF.

The chain is built from TRBV18 and TRBJ1-1; 7 bases are shared with TRBD1. Germline V gene lookup returns CDR1 KGHSH and CDR2 LQKENI. V lost 6 bases, J lost 3 bases, and 10 bases stayed unmatched. CDR3 length: 15 amino acids. CDR3 sequence reads: CASSHSGQAYTEAFF. CDR3 nucleotide sequence: TGTGCCAGCTCGCACTCTGGACAGGCCTACACTGAAGCTTTCTTT.

The V call is TRBV5-1, the J call TRBJ2-3; 10 bases line up with TRBD1. Per the germline V gene, CDR1 is SGHRS and CDR2 is YFSETQ. After removal of 3 bases from V and 6 bases from J, the junction contained 7 bases not matched to a gene. This CDR3 comprises 15 residues. CDR3: CASSWRTGGQDTQYF. The CDR3 coding sequence is TGCGCCAGCAGCTGGCGGACAGGGGGGCAGGATACGCAGTATTTT.

The V and J genes are TRBV6-5 and TRBJ2-5; D gene unclear. The germline CDR1 and CDR2 sequences are MNHEY and SVGAGI. The CDR3 consists of 13 residues. Between the trimmed V and J ends, which lost 6 bases and 5 bases, there was a span of 13 bases. CDR3 DNA: TGTGCCAGCAGCCCCCGAGGATGGGAGACCCAGTACTTC. It codes for CASSPRGWETQYF.

This clone was detected a few times. The rearrangement uses TRBV27 and TRBJ2-1, with D possibly TRBD2 on 5 matching bases. Trimming took off 7 bases at V and 8 bases at J, with 24 bases between the two ends. The CDR3 runs to 16 residues. Germline V gene lookup returns CDR1 MNHEY and CDR2 SMNVEV (reference sequence). The CDR3 reads CASNTLSGNRADEQFF. The CDR3 DNA reads TGTGCCAGCAACACCCTGTCGGGGAATAGAGCGGATGAGCAGTTCTTC.

This clone was counted once. This chain uses TRBV14 with TRBJ2-6; possible D gene TRBD2, 5 bases. From germline, CDR1 is SGHDN and CDR2 FVKESK. Trimming took 0 bases from V and 0 from J, leaving 12 bases between them. The CDR3 sequence is 18 residues long. CDR3 in amino acids: CASSQDPRDPSGANVLTF. The CDR3 DNA follows: TGTGCCAGCAGCCAAGATCCTCGGGATCCCTCTGGGGCCAACGTCCTGACTTTC.

V gene TRBV30 combines with J gene TRBJ2-2, with D hard to call. V lost 4 bases and J lost 0, with 6 bases in between. CDR1 and CDR2 (germline): GTSNPN, SVGIG (reference sequence). The CDR3 consists of 13 residues. CDR3 sequence (DNA): TGTGCCTGGAACCAGGCGAACACCGGGGAGCTGTTTTTT. It encodes CAWNQANTGELFF.

This clone was recorded at least ten times. The chain carries TRBV4-1 and TRBJ2-6; maybe TRBD2 (5 bases). V lost 0 bases to trimming and J lost 2 bases, with 8 bases between them. In germline, CDR1 is MGHRA, CDR2 YSYEKL. CDR3 size: 16 residues. CDR3 DNA sequence: TGCGCCAGCAGCCAAGATCGAGGGACTGGGGCCAACGTCCTGACTTTC. This codes for CASSQDRGTGANVLTF.

The chain carries TRBV4-2 and TRBJ1-2; the D is unclear. Germline V gene sequence: CDR1 LGHNA, CDR2 YNFKEQ. V lost 3 bases and J lost 3, with 8 bases in between. The CDR3 is made up of 13 amino acids. The CDR3 DNA reads TGTGCCAGCAGCCAGGGTCAGGACTATGGCTACACCTTC. Its translation is CASSQGQDYGYTF.

This chain joins TRBV21-1 and TRBJ1-1; the table's D call, TRBD1, has no DNA check behind it. TRBV21-1 is noted as a pseudogene. This CDR3 region has 13 residues. The CDR3 region is CASSTDRYTEAFF. The CDR3 DNA follows: TGTGCCAGCAGCACTGACAGGTACACTGAAGCTTTCTTT.

The chain combines TRBV6-5 with TRBJ2-5, with TRBD2 identical over 13 bases. The CDR3 consists of 15 residues. Germline V lookup: CDR1 MNHEY, CDR2 SVGAGI. With V trimmed by 7 bases and J by 2 bases, 4 bases remained unmatched. CDR3 DNA: TGTGCCAGCAAGCGACTAGCGGGGGGTCAAGAGACCCAGTACTTC. This gives the protein CASKRLAGGQETQYF.

The CDR3 DNA is TGCGCCAGCAGCTTGGCCGGTAAATCTGGAAACACCATATATTTT. Its translation: CASSLAGKSGNTIYF. The chain combines TRBV5-1 with TRBJ1-3; no firm D call. The V and J ends lost 0 bases and 1 base respectively, with 8 bases between them. The germline gives CDR1 SGHRS, CDR2 YFSETQ. CDR3 size: 15 residues.

This clone was picked up one time. V usage is TRBV2 and J usage is TRBJ1-2; no definite D call. Germline V gene lookup returns CDR1 SNHLY and CDR2 FYNNEI. This CDR3 spans 11 amino acids. Trimming cost V 5 bases and J 10 bases, with 11 bases left between them. CDR3 sequence reads: CASSPLPYYTF. The CDR3 DNA follows: TGTGCCAGCAGTCCCCTTCCGTACTACACCTTC.

The CDR3 DNA sequence: TGTGCCAGCTCACAACTAGCGGGTGGATCCTACGAGCAGTACTTC. It encodes CASSQLAGGSYEQYF. The chain employs TRBV18 and TRBJ2-7, with 9 bases identical to TRBD2. CDR3 size: 15 residues. V dropped 4 bases and J dropped 1; count of bases not matched to a gene: 5. Germline assignment: CDR1 KGHSH and CDR2 LQKENI.

V and J are TRBV6-5 and TRBJ1-5; 7 nucleotides align to TRBD1. The CDR3 covers 15 residues. Germline CDR1 MNHEY, CDR2 SVGAGI. J lost 5 bases, V lost 5 bases, and 9 bases had no gene match. CDR3 bases: TGTGCCAGCAGTCTAGGACAGGCGGCGGATCAGCCCCAGCATTTT. This translates into CASSLGQAADQPQHF.